Each of the 14 T cell receptor beta chains below was sequenced from the same sample in a study of cytomegalovirus exposure and HLA in healthy donors. Primers for the PCR totalled 60 Vbeta and 13 Jbeta. This table comes from immunoSEQ multiplex PCR, and its TCRdb copy is limited to in-frame clones, with some not included. This sample carries some 150,000 clones, 70% to 80% of them seen once, and the ten largest clones take less than 4.5%. The sequenced sample was PBMCs. These TCRs come from a man aged 30 to 39 in good health and CMV-seropositive.

V usage is TRBV7-9 and J usage is TRBJ1-5; D gene unclear. The CDR3 runs 12 residues. Deletions cut 5 bases from V and 3 bases from J, with 5 bases between. Germline CDR1 and CDR2: SEHNR and FQNEAQ (reference sequence). The chain's CDR3 is CASSRNNQPQHF. The DNA of the CDR3 is TGTGCCAGCAGCCGTAACAATCAGCCCCAGCATTTT.

The rearrangement joins TRBV6-1 to TRBJ2-3; tentative D call: TRBD2 (5 bases). The CDR3 totals 14 residues. The V end was cut by 3 bases, the J end by 4 bases, with 11 bases between. Germline CDR1 and CDR2: MNHNS and SASEGT. This CDR3 is CASSDAVRADTQYF. DNA of the CDR3: TGTGCCAGCAGTGATGCGGTGCGGGCAGATACGCAGTATTTT.

V is TRBV7-9 and J is TRBJ2-7; 7 nucleotides agree with TRBD1. The germline V gene has CDR1 SEHNR and CDR2 FQNEAQ (reference sequence). The V and J ends lost 5 bases and 4 bases, in that order; junction bases with no gene match: 5. The CDR3 loop spans 13 amino acids. CDR3 region: CASSPGTEYEQYF. CDR3 coding DNA: TGTGCCAGCAGCCCCGGGACAGAGTACGAGCAGTACTTC. Combining the CDR3 with reference TRBV7-9 and TRBJ2-7 gives the whole variable domain DTGVSQNPRHKITKRGQNVTFRCDPISEHNRLYWYRQTLGQGPEFLTYFQNEAQLEKSRLLSDRFSAERPKGSFSTLEIQRTEQGDSAMYLCASSPGTEYEQYFGPGTRLTVT.

This clone was seen more than once but under ten times. This rearrangement joins TRBV5-1 to TRBJ1-1; 9 positions agree with TRBD1. With 4 bases clipped from V and 2 bases from J, the junction kept 6 bases outside the gene matches. CDR3 length: 15 amino acids. In germline, CDR1 is SGHRS, CDR2 YFSETQ. For the CDR3, the DNA is TGCGCCAGCAGCCTCGGGGACAGGGACAACACTGAAGCTTTCTTT. It yields the protein CASSLGDRDNTEAFF.

Only a few counts were recorded for this clone. The chain is built from TRBV19 and TRBJ2-7; TRBD1 agrees at 9 bases. The V and J ends lost 4 bases and 1 base, in that order; junction bases with no gene match: 8. Germline loops: CDR1 LNHDA, CDR2 SQIVND (reference sequence). The CDR3 runs 16 residues. The CDR3 sequence is CASSSWWDRDSYEQYF. DNA for the CDR3: TGTGCCAGTAGTAGCTGGTGGGACAGGGATTCCTACGAGCAGTACTTC.

This clone has a handful of counts. The chain has TRBV6-4 and TRBJ2-5; no clear D gene. The germline V gene encodes CDR1 MRHNA and CDR2 SNTAGT. Trimming took 2 bases from V and 13 from J, leaving 14 bases between them. The CDR3 sequence is 12 residues long. The CDR3: CASSDPQSNRYF. Here the CDR3 DNA reads TGTGCCAGCAGTGACCCCCAGTCGAATCGGTACTTC.

The rearrangement joins TRBV15 to TRBJ1-4, with 9 bases fitting TRBD1. V shed 2 bases and J 7 bases; nucleotides not matched to a gene: 5. The V gene's germline CDR1 is LNHNV and CDR2 YYDKDF (reference sequence). The CDR3 is 15 amino acids. The CDR3 coding sequence is TGTGCCACCAGCAGATGGACAGGGGAAGGTGAAAAACTGTTTTTT. Its translation is CATSRWTGEGEKLFF.

This clone was observed a single time. The CDR3 region has the DNA TGTGCCAGCAGCGTAGTCAGGGAGGGTGAAGCTTTCTTT. It specifies CASSVVREGEAFF. The V gene is TRBV9, the J gene TRBJ1-1; tentative D call: TRBD1 (5 bases). The CDR3 loop spans 13 amino acids. V shed 0 bases and J shed 7 bases, with 10 bases lying between them. CDR1 and CDR2 (germline): SGDLS, YYNGEE.

The V call is TRBV4-3, the J call TRBJ1-2; tentatively, D is TRBD1 (6 bases). Trimming took off 3 bases at V and 6 bases at J, with 11 bases between the two ends. Germline V gene data show CDR1 as LGHNA and CDR2 as YSLEER. The CDR3 loop spans 13 amino acids. The chain's CDR3 is CASSHEQGHGYTF. The CDR3 region has the DNA TGCGCCAGCAGCCATGAACAGGGTCATGGCTACACCTTC.

The rearrangement uses TRBV25-1 and TRBJ2-1, with 9 bases identical to TRBD1. The V segment lost 4 bases and the J segment 7 bases; nucleotides outside the gene matches: 8. The CDR3 is 15 amino acids. Germline loops: CDR1 MGHDK, CDR2 SYGVNS. CDR3: CASSAGTGRRNEQFF. The CDR3 DNA follows: TGTGCCAGCAGTGCTGGGACAGGGAGGAGGAATGAGCAGTTCTTC.

The chain is built from TRBV7-2 and TRBJ1-2; maybe TRBD1 (6 bases). Germline V gene lookup returns CDR1 SGHTA and CDR2 FQGNSA. The CDR3 loop spans 14 amino acids. The V gene lost 5 bases and the J gene lost 7 bases, with 17 bases spanning the gap. CDR3 bases: TGTGCCAGCAGCGCTCAATACACAGGGTTTGGCTACACCTTC. Encoded protein: CASSAQYTGFGYTF. Filled out from reference TRBV7-2 and TRBJ1-2, the complete variable domain reads GAGVSQSPSNKVTEKGKDVELRCDPISGHTALYWYRQSLGQGLEFLIYFQGNSAPDKSGLPSDRFSAERTGGSVSTLTIQRTQQEDSAVYLCASSAQYTGFGYTFGSGTRLTVV.

The chain couples TRBV4-2 to TRBJ2-7; D unresolved. Trimming removed 1 base from V and 6 bases from J, with 10 bases in between. The V gene's germline CDR1 is LGHNA and CDR2 YNFKEQ. There are 13 residues in the CDR3. DNA of the CDR3: TGTGCCAGCAGCCAAGTTGCGGAACCCGAGCAGTACTTC. Translated, it gives CASSQVAEPEQYF.

This chain uses TRBV11-2 with TRBJ2-4; tentative D call: TRBD1 (6 bases). This CDR3 spans 15 amino acids. The germline V and J ends were trimmed by 2 bases and 1 base, with 9 bases remaining between them. The germline gives CDR1 SGHAT, CDR2 FQNNGV. CDR3 amino acids: CASSLRQGAKNIQYF. CDR3 coding DNA: TGTGCCAGCAGCTTAAGGCAGGGGGCCAAAAACATTCAGTACTTC.

The rearrangement links TRBV7-2 to TRBJ2-6; D is perhaps TRBD1 (5 bases). The CDR3 sequence is 17 residues long. In germline, CDR1 is SGHTA, CDR2 FQGNSA. V was pared by 8 bases and J by 4 bases, with 21 bases between. CDR3 in amino acids: CASGVGRGTAGANVLTF. The CDR3 DNA reads TGTGCCAGCGGCGTGGGTAGGGGAACGGCCGGGGCCAACGTCCTGACTTTC.